The T cell receptor beta chain described here comes from a study of blood T cell repertoires in COVID-19. Background on the study: The study drew acute and convalescent COVID-19 samples from the United States, Italy and Spain. T cells, B-cell-depleted T cells, or PBMCs provided the cDNA or gDNA that served as material.

The CDR3 has 16 amino acids. Germline CDR1 reads SGDLS; CDR2 reads YYNGEE. V gave up 3 bases and J gave up 2 bases, with 14 bases separating them. The method was immunoSEQ multiplex PCR; TCRdb's version includes in-frame clones alone and lacks a portion of them. The sample holds approximately 300,000 clones, around 90% seen once. Sequencing was done on a sample of peripheral blood. The chain carries TRBV9 and TRBJ2-2, with a possible D match to TRBD1 (6 bases). This sequence was found in a woman aged 40-49 years with COVID-19, enrolled during active disease. This chain's CDR3 is CASSEGDRLNTGELFF. As DNA, the CDR3 is TGTGCCAGCAGCGAGGGGGACCGTCTTAACACCGGGGAGCTGTTTTTT.